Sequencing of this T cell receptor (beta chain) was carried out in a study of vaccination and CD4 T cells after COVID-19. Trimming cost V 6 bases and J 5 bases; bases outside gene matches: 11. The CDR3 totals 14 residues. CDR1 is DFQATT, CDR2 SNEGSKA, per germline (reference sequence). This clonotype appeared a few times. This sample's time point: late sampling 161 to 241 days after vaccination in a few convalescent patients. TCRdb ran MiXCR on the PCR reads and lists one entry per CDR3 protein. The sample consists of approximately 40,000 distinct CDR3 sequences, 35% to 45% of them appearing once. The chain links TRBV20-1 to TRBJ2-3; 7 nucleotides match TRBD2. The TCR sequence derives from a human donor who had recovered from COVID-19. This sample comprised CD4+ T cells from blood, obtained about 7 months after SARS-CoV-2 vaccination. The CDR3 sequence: CSAPGGRGVDTQYF. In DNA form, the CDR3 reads TGCAGTGCCCCCGGGGGGAGAGGGGTAGATACGCAGTATTTT.